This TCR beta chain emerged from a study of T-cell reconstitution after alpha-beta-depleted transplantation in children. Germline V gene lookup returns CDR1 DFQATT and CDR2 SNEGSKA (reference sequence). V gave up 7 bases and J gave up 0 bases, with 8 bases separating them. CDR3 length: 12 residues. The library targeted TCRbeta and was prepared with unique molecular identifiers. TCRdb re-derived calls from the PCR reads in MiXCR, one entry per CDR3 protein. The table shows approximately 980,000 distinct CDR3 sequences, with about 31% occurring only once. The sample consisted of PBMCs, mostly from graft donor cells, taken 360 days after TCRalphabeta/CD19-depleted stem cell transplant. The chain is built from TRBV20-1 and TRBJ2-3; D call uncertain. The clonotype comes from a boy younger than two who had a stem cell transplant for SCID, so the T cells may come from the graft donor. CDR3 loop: CSVARSTDTQYF. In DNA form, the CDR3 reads TGCAGTGTGGCCAGGAGCACAGATACGCAGTATTTT.